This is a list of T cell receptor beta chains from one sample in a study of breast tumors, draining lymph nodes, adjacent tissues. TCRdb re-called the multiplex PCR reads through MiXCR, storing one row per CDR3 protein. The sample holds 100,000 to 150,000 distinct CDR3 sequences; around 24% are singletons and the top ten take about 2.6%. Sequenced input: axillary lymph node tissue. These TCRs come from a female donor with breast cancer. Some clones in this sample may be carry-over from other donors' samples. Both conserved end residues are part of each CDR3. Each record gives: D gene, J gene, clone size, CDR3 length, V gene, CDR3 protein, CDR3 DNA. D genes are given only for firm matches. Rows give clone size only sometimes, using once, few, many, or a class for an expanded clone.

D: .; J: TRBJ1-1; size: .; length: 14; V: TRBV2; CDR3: CATSRDTKNTEAFF; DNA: TGTGCCACCTCCCGGGACACCAAGAACACTGAAGCTTTCTTT
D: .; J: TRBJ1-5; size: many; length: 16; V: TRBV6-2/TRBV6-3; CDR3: CASRPSQGFGNQPQHF; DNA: TGTGCCAGCAGACCCTCTCAGGGTTTTGGGAATCAGCCCCAGCATTTT
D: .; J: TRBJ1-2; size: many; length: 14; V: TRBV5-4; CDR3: CASSSLTVNYGYTF; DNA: TGTGCCAGCAGCTCCTTGACAGTTAACTATGGCTACACCTTC
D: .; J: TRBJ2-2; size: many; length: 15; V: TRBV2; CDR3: CASVLSLEVHGELFF; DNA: TGTGCCAGCGTCTTAAGTCTGGAGGTCCACGGGGAGCTGTTTTTT
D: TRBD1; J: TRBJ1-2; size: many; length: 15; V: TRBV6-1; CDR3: CASSEIGQGAYGYTF; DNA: TGTGCCAGCAGTGAAATTGGACAGGGGGCTTATGGCTACACCTTC
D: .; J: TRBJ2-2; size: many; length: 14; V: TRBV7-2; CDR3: CASSSTGNTGELFF; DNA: TGTGCCAGCAGCTCAACAGGGAACACCGGGGAGCTGTTTTTT
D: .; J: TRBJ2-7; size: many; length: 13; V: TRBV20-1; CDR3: CSARNPLGYEQYF; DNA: TGCAGTGCTAGAAACCCGCTGGGGTACGAGCAGTACTTC
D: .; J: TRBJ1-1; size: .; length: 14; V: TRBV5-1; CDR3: CASSPLTEDTEAFF; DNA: TGCGCCAGCAGCCCCTTGACAGAGGATACTGAAGCTTTCTTT
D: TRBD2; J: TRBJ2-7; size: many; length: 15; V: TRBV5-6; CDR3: CASSLVSSGSSEQYF; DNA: TGTGCCAGCAGCTTGGTTTCTAGCGGGAGTTCCGAGCAGTACTTC
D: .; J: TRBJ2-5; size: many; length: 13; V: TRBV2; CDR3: CASSRLVQETQYF; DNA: TGTGCCAGCAGTCGTCTAGTGCAAGAGACCCAGTACTTC
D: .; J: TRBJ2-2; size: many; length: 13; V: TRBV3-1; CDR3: CASSQVDTGELFF; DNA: TGTGCCAGCAGCCAGGTGGATACCGGGGAGCTGTTTTTT
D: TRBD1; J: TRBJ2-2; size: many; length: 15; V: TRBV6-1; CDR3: CASSEGTGNTGELFF; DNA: TGTGCCAGCAGTGAGGGGACAGGGAACACCGGGGAGCTGTTTTTT
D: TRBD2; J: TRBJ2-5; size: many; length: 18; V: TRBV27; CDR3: CASSLRLAGGPIGKTQYF; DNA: TGTGCCAGCAGTCTACGACTAGCGGGAGGGCCAATAGGGAAGACCCAGTACTTC
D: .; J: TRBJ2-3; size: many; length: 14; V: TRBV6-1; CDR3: CASSGQYSTDTQYF; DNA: TGTGCCAGCAGTGGGCAGTATAGCACAGATACGCAGTATTTT
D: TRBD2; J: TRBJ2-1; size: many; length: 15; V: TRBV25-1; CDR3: CASSRGTSSTNEQFF; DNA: TGTGCCAGCAGTCGCGGGACTAGCAGTACCAATGAGCAGTTCTTC
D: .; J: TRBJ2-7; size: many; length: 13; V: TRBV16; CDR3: CASSQSKIYEQYF; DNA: TGTGCCAGCAGCCAATCTAAGATCTACGAGCAGTACTTC
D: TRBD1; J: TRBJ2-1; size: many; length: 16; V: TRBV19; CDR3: CASSIGGTGPYNEQFF; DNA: TGTGCCAGTAGTATAGGGGGGACAGGGCCCTACAATGAGCAGTTCTTC
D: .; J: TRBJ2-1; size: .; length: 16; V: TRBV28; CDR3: CASSSFWRDSYNEQFF; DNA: TGTGCCAGCAGTTCCTTTTGGAGGGATTCCTACAATGAGCAGTTCTTC
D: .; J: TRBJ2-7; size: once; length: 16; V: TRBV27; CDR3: CASNVPTGTPVVEQYF; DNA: TGTGCCAGCAACGTACCCACCGGGACCCCGGTCGTAGAGCAGTACTTC
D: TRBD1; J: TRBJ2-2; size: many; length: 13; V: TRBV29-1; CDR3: CSVTGEWAGELFF; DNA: TGCAGCGTTACAGGGGAATGGGCCGGGGAGCTGTTTTTT
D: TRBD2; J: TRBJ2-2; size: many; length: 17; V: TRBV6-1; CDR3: CASGKSGRALGTGELFF; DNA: TGTGCCAGCGGTAAAAGCGGGAGGGCCTTAGGCACCGGGGAGCTGTTTTTT
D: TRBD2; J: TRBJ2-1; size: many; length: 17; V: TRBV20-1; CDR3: CSASSTLAGGTYNEQFF; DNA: TGCAGTGCTAGTTCTACCCTAGCGGGAGGCACCTACAATGAGCAGTTCTTC
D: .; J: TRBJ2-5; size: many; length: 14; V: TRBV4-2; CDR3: CASSQALGKETQYF; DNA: TGTGCCAGCAGCCAAGCCCTAGGTAAAGAGACCCAGTACTTC
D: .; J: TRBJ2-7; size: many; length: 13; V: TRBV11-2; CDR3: CASSLGDKYEQYF; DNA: TGTGCCAGCAGCTTAGGGGACAAATACGAGCAGTACTTC
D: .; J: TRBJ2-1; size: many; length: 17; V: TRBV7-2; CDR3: CASSFTTALLRTNEQFF; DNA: TGTGCCAGCAGCTTTACAACAGCGTTGTTAAGGACAAATGAGCAGTTCTTC
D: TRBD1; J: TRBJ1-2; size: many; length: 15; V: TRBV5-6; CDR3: CASSLGGQPIYGYTF; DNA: TGTGCCAGCAGCTTGGGGGGACAGCCGATCTATGGCTACACCTTC
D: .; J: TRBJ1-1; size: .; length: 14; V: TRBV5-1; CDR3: CASSLGLMNTEAFF; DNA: TGCGCCAGCAGCTTGGGACTCATGAACACTGAAGCTTTCTTT
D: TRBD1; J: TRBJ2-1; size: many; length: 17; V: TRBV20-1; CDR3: CSAMPPARQGRYNEQFF; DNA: TGCAGTGCCATGCCGCCAGCCAGACAGGGACGCTACAATGAGCAGTTCTTC
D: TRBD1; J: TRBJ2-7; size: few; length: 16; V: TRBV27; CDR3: CASSPRGQGWFNEQYF; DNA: TGTGCCAGCAGTCCTCGCGGACAGGGTTGGTTTAACGAGCAGTACTTC